This T cell receptor (beta chain) was sequenced for a study of T-cell reconstitution after alpha-beta-depleted transplantation in children. Unique molecular identifiers featured in how the TCRbeta library was prepared. In TCRdb, the PCR reads were re-called with MiXCR into one record per CDR3 protein. The profile covers 250,000 to 400,000 distinct CDR3 sequences, with approximately 23% appearing a single time and 10% to 11% taken by the ten largest. This clonotype appeared a few times. As yet, its antigen is unknown. The DNA is left out, because the CDR3 cannot be placed on it with certainty; the CDR3 is given as TCRdb lists it. Overall study results and limits: Reported findings indicate that, about two months after transplant, alpha-beta T cells came from several hundred expanded clones, which were derived from non-depleted graft cells.

Inclusive of both ends, the CDR3 amounts to 14 amino acids. Germline CDR1 is SGHRS and CDR2 is YFSETQ. V is TRBV5-1 and J is TRBJ1-3. The sequence was obtained from a male patient younger than 18 who had a stem cell transplant for acute lymphoblastic leukemia, so the T cells may come from the graft donor. The specimen comprised PBMCs, mostly from graft donor cells, sampled 180 days after TCRalphabeta/CD19-depleted stem cell transplant. The CDR3 reads CASSRTSLETPYIF.